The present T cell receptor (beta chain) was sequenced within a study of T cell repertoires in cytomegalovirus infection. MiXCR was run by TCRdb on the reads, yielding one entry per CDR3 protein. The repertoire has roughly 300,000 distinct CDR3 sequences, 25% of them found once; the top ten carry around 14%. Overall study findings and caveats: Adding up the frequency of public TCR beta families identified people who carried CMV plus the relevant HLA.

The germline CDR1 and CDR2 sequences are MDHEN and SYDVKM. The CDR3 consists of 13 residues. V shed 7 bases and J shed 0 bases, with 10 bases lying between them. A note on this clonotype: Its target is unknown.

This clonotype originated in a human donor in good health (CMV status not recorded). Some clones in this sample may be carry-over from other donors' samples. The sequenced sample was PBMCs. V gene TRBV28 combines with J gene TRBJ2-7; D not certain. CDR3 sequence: CASTGFPSYEQYF. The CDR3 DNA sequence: TGTGCCAGCACGGGTTTTCCCTCCTACGAGCAGTACTTC.